Included here is one T cell receptor beta chain sequence, with context. This sample was taken from a study of OX40 agonist ivuxolimab in advanced cancers. Profiled with immunoSEQ multiplex PCR; TCRdb holds only in-frame clones, not every one. Of fewer than 80,000 clones listed, around 73% are singletons. The clonotype was recovered from an adult with an advanced solid tumor such as melanoma, head and neck, liver or kidney cancer. The sequencing here drew on CD4+ or CD8+ T cells sorted from blood, taken in a trial of the OX40 agonist ivuxolimab.

The CDR3 nucleotides read TGCGCCAGCAGCTCGGGAGGAACAGGGTTCTTATCAAACACCATATATTTT. Its protein product is CASSSGGTGFLSNTIYF. V is TRBV5-1 and J is TRBJ1-3, with a tentative D call TRBD1 (6 bases). The CDR3 extends over 17 amino acids. Germline CDR1 SGHRS, CDR2 YFSETQ. V was trimmed by 3 bases and J by 6 bases, leaving 22 bases between them. Based on the CDR3 plus reference TRBV5-1 and TRBJ1-3, the full variable domain is KAGVTQTPRYLIKTRGQQVTLSCSPISGHRSVSWYQQTPGQGLQFLFEYFSETQRNKGNFPGRFSGRQFSNSRSEMNVSTLELGDSALYLCASSSGGTGFLSNTIYFGEGSWLTVV.